The 30 T cell receptor beta chains below were found in one sample sequenced in a study of lymphopenia after photon versus proton radiotherapy. The protocol was immunoSEQ multiplex PCR, while the TCRdb copy is restricted to in-frame clones and leaves out a portion. Among about 65,000 clones listed, around 87% were seen once. Sequencing used peripheral blood, obtained from a patient treated with proton-based radiotherapy. Every receptor here comes from a man older than 75 with esophageal cancer.

This chain connects TRBV4-2 to TRBJ2-1, with TRBD2 identical over 8 bases. The CDR3 is made up of 15 amino acids. Germline CDR1 and CDR2: LGHNA and YNFKEQ. The trim removed 4 bases at V and 6 bases at J, leaving 8 bases unmatched. CDR3 amino acids: CASSRRGGRTNEQFF. CDR3 nucleotides: TGTGCCAGCAGCCGACGGGGGGGCCGGACCAATGAGCAGTTCTTC.

CDR3 loop: CASRPSAQANYGYTF. The CDR3 region has the DNA TGTGCCAGCAGGCCCTCTGCACAGGCTAACTATGGCTACACCTTC. This chain joins TRBV28 and TRBJ1-2; D is possibly TRBD1 (5 bases). Germline V gene data show CDR1 as MDHEN and CDR2 as SYDVKM. The CDR3 covers 15 residues. V was pared by 6 bases and J by 0 bases, with 14 bases between.

About this clone: A read error may account for a junction end that differs from germline. J is TRBJ1-1 and V is TRBV7-9, with D hard to call. Germline V gene lookup returns CDR1 SEHNR and CDR2 FQNEAQ (reference sequence). This CDR3 contains 14 residues. The CDR3 region has the DNA TGTGCCAGCACCTTACCGGTGGGCGGCACTGAAGCTTTCTTT. It yields the protein CASTLPVGGTEAFF.

The chain carries TRBV19 and TRBJ2-7; 8 positions agree with TRBD2. CDR3 size: 15 residues. With V trimmed by 5 bases and J by 4 bases, 10 bases remained unmatched. Per the germline V gene, CDR1 is LNHDA and CDR2 is SQIVND (reference sequence). The CDR3 nucleotides read TGTGCCAGTAGTTCCCCCGGGACTAGTGTTTACGAGCAGTACTTC. Amino acids: CASSSPGTSVYEQYF.

J is TRBJ1-1 and V is TRBV5-1; a weak D match, TRBD1 (6 bases). Trimming removed 2 bases at V and 3 bases at J, with 17 bases between. This CDR3 contains 16 residues. CDR1 is SGHRS and CDR2 is YFSETQ in the germline V gene. Here the CDR3 DNA reads TGCGCCAGCAGCTTCAACGGGGACACGACGGACACTGAAGCTTTCTTT. Protein sequence: CASSFNGDTTDTEAFF.

J is TRBJ2-7 and V is TRBV4-3; 8 nucleotides align to TRBD1. This CDR3 spans 14 amino acids. Unmatched junction bases numbered 4, after V lost 4 bases and J lost 2 bases. Germline V gene sequence: CDR1 LGHNA, CDR2 YSLEER. The CDR3 region is CASSPDRGTYEQYF. CDR3 nucleotides: TGCGCCAGCAGCCCTGACAGGGGAACCTACGAGCAGTACTTC.

The gene calls are TRBV9 and TRBJ1-1, with D uncertain. This CDR3 is built from 13 residues. Trimming cost V 4 bases and J 1 base, with 8 bases left between them. Germline V lookup: CDR1 SGDLS, CDR2 YYNGEE. The CDR3 here is CASSFSENTEAFF. CDR3 nucleotides: TGTGCCAGCAGCTTTAGTGAGAACACTGAAGCTTTCTTT.

V and J are TRBV19 and TRBJ2-2; 7 bases align to TRBD1. V was clipped by 6 bases and J by 0 bases; unmatched bases: 4. CDR3 length equals 15 residues. CDR1 is LNHDA and CDR2 is SQIVND in the germline V gene (reference sequence). The CDR3 loop is CASSTTGANTGELFF. CDR3 DNA sequence: TGTGCCAGTAGCACCACAGGGGCGAACACCGGGGAGCTGTTTTTT.

The chain links TRBV4-3 to TRBJ2-5, with no clear D. The germline V gene encodes CDR1 LGHNA and CDR2 YSLEER. V lost 0 bases to trimming and J lost 5 bases, with 13 bases between them. This CDR3 comprises 15 residues. CDR3 sequence reads: CASSQDTRRFETQYF. CDR3 sequence (DNA): TGCGCCAGCAGCCAAGACACCCGCAGATTCGAGACCCAGTACTTC.

This clone was seen a single time. This chain joins TRBV30 and TRBJ1-1; D ambiguous. This CDR3 has 15 amino acids. The germline CDR1 and CDR2 sequences are GTSNPN and SVGIG (reference sequence). The V end was cut by 4 bases, the J end by 2 bases, with 17 bases between. The CDR3 sequence is CAWTLKGGLNTEAFF. In DNA form, the CDR3 reads TGTGCCTGGACCCTTAAGGGAGGACTCAACACTGAAGCTTTCTTT.

The rearrangement uses TRBV18 and TRBJ2-2; either TRBD1 or TRBD2 may supply D (5 bases each). Trimming took 3 bases from V and 4 from J, leaving 12 bases between them. The germline CDR1 and CDR2 sequences are KGHSH and LQKENI. The CDR3 length is 15 residues. The CDR3 loop is CASSPVRDVTGELFF. The CDR3 DNA sequence: TGTGCCAGCTCACCTGTCAGGGACGTCACCGGGGAGCTGTTTTTT.

This chain uses TRBV18 with TRBJ1-1; 7 nucleotides match TRBD1. Losses at the gene ends were 4 bases for V and 7 bases for J; bases not matched to a gene: 9. Looked up from germline, CDR1 is KGHSH and CDR2 is LQKENI. The CDR3 loop spans 14 amino acids. This chain's CDR3 is CASSQPDRAGEAFF. The CDR3 DNA reads TGTGCCAGCTCACAACCCGACAGGGCCGGTGAAGCTTTCTTT.

The J gene is TRBJ2-3, the V gene TRBV9, with TRBD2 matching 13 bases. CDR1 and CDR2 (germline): SGDLS, YYNGEE. V lost 4 bases, J lost 7 bases, and 6 bases stayed unmatched. There are 15 residues in the CDR3. CDR3 sequence reads: CASSPGLAGAYTQYF. As DNA, the CDR3 is TGTGCCAGCAGCCCCGGACTAGCGGGAGCTTATACGCAGTATTTT.

V usage is TRBV27 and J usage is TRBJ2-3, with D hard to call. Trimming cost V 7 bases and J 0 bases, with 20 bases left between them. The CDR3 length is 17 residues. Germline loops: CDR1 MNHEY, CDR2 SMNVEV (reference sequence). The CDR3 spells CASTALLDGTSTDTQYF. The CDR3 region has the DNA TGTGCCAGCACCGCGCTACTGGACGGAACTAGCACAGATACGCAGTATTTT.

Worth noting for this clone: The junction shows a germline mismatch at one end, possibly a read error. The chain is built from TRBV5-1 and TRBJ1-1; D call uncertain. CDR3 length: 14 residues. Per the germline V gene, CDR1 is SGHRS and CDR2 is YFSETQ. CDR3 residues: CASSRLEGSTGAFF. In nucleotides, the CDR3 is TGCGCCAGCAGCCGACTGGAGGGCTCCACTGGAGCTTTCTTT.

The DNA of the CDR3 is TGTGCCAGCAGCCACCCGCAGACAGGGGCGAGCAATTCACCCCTCCACTTT. Its translation: CASSHPQTGASNSPLHF. This chain links TRBV7-2 with TRBJ1-6; 8 bases line up with TRBD1. CDR3 length equals 17 residues. The J segment lost 7 bases and the V segment lost 5 bases, leaving 13 bases of the junction unmatched. Germline-derived CDR1 and CDR2 are SGHTA and FQGNSA.

This clone was counted only a few times. The same CDR3 arises from other DNA sequences in this sample as well. CDR3 bases: TGTGCCAGCAGCTTAAGGTCGGACACTGAAGCTTTCTTT. Amino acids: CASSLRSDTEAFF. The chain joins TRBV7-9 to TRBJ1-1; unclear D gene. CDR1 and CDR2 from the germline V gene are SEHNR and FQNEAQ (reference sequence). The CDR3 has 13 residues. The V gene lost 2 bases and the J gene lost 3 bases, with 7 bases spanning the gap.

Sample share makes this clone medium-sized. V usage is TRBV14 and J usage is TRBJ1-1; D is possibly TRBD1 (5 bases). Trimming removed 2 bases from V and 11 bases from J, with 21 bases in between. This CDR3 has 15 residues. Germline assignment: CDR1 SGHDN and CDR2 FVKESK. The CDR3, as DNA: TGTGCCAGCAGCCAAACCCGGGGCACCTCGGGCCCGGCTTTCTTT. Translated, it gives CASSQTRGTSGPAFF.

This clone showed up just a few times. The CDR3 DNA sequence: TGTGCCAGCCGGGGGGCTCGGAATCAGCCCCAGCATTTT. This translates into CASRGARNQPQHF. The V gene is TRBV6-6, the J gene TRBJ1-5; weak D call: TRBD1 (6 bases). This CDR3 is 13 amino acids long. CDR1 and CDR2 from the germline V gene are MNHNY and SVGAGI (reference sequence). V was trimmed by 8 bases and J by 4 bases, leaving 12 bases between them.

This clone was found a few times. The chain links TRBV9 to TRBJ2-2; D unresolved. Trimming cost V 0 bases and J 4 bases, with 7 bases left between them. Germline CDR1 and CDR2: SGDLS and YYNGEE. CDR3 length: 14 residues. In nucleotides, the CDR3 is TGTGCCAGCAGCGTAGGTTCCGCCACCGGGGAGCTGTTTTTT. This gives the protein CASSVGSATGELFF.

The CDR3 sequence: CASSLEGLPQETQYF. The DNA for the CDR3 is TGTGCCAGCAGCTTGGAGGGGTTACCCCAAGAGACCCAGTACTTC. The chain recombines TRBV5-6 with TRBJ2-5, with D possibly matching TRBD1 (5 bases). Germline V gene data show CDR1 as SGHDT and CDR2 as YYEEEE. V was cut by 0 bases and J by 1 base, with 10 bases left in between. CDR3 length: 15 residues.

This chain links TRBV7-9 with TRBJ1-2; D gene unclear. Trimming cost V 3 bases and J 2 bases, with 10 bases left between them. The germline V gene encodes CDR1 SEHNR and CDR2 FQNEAQ (reference sequence). The CDR3 is 14 residues long. CDR3 bases: TGTGCCAGCAGCTTCATACGGGAGAACTATGGCTACACCTTC. This translates into CASSFIRENYGYTF. Full variable domain (outside the CDR3, taken from reference TRBV7-9 and TRBJ1-2): DTGVSQNPRHKITKRGQNVTFRCDPISEHNRLYWYRQTLGQGPEFLTYFQNEAQLEKSRLLSDRFSAERPKGSFSTLEIQRTEQGDSAMYLCASSFIRENYGYTFGSGTRLTVV.

V gene TRBV5-3 combines with J gene TRBJ2-1, with a possible D match to TRBD1 (6 bases). TRBV5-3 belongs to the ORF category, with a function that is uncertain. Trimming cost V 2 bases and J 11 bases, with 11 bases left between them. This CDR3 comprises 12 residues. CDR3 protein: CARSLEGVKQFF. Here the CDR3 DNA reads TGTGCCAGAAGCTTAGAGGGGGTAAAGCAGTTCTTC.

This clone was counted once. The chain employs TRBV5-1 and TRBJ2-1, with 9 bases aligning to TRBD1. Germline trimming cut 4 bases from V and 7 bases from J; bases unmatched to any gene: 12. This CDR3 is built from 16 residues. CDR1 and CDR2 (germline): SGHRS, YFSETQ. In nucleotides, the CDR3 is TGCGCCAGCAGCGATAGGTCGGCCGGGACAGGGAATGAGCAGTTCTTC. Translating gives CASSDRSAGTGNEQFF.

The genes are TRBV29-1 and TRBJ2-3; TRBD1 matches 9 bases. J was trimmed by 5 bases and V by 5 bases; bases with no gene match: 11. The CDR3 loop spans 15 amino acids. In germline, CDR1 is SQVTM, CDR2 ANQGSEA. The CDR3: CSVLGTGGGIDTQYF. CDR3 bases: TGCAGCGTTCTAGGCACAGGGGGCGGGATAGATACGCAGTATTTT.

The gene calls are TRBV5-1 and TRBJ2-7; 8 bases map to TRBD2. Per germline, CDR1 SGHRS and CDR2 YFSETQ. This CDR3 has 18 residues. Germline trimming cut 6 bases from V and 0 bases from J; bases unmatched to any gene: 17. CDR3 nucleotides: TGCGCCAGCACGCCCCAACGCCCAGCGGGAGCGCCCTCCTACGAGCAGTACTTC. Protein sequence: CASTPQRPAGAPSYEQYF.

CDR3: CASSVGDRGLGQFF. DNA for the CDR3: TGTGCCAGCAGCGTAGGAGACAGGGGGCTCGGGCAGTTCTTC. V usage is TRBV9 and J usage is TRBJ2-1; 10 nucleotides agree with TRBD1. V dropped 0 bases and J dropped 12; count of bases not matched to a gene: 6. CDR3 size: 14 residues. Germline values: CDR1 SGDLS, CDR2 YYNGEE.

The V gene is TRBV10-3, the J gene TRBJ1-2, with 9 nucleotides matching TRBD1. J was trimmed by 6 bases and V by 4 bases; bases with no gene match: 6. The germline V gene encodes CDR1 ENHRY and CDR2 SYGVKD. The CDR3 has 14 amino acids. CDR3 DNA: TGTGCCATCAGTGTGACAGGGGGGGAGGATGGCTACACCTTC. It specifies CAISVTGGEDGYTF.

The chain employs TRBV5-4 and TRBJ2-5; 7 positions match TRBD1. CDR1 is SGHNT, CDR2 YYREEE, per germline (reference sequence). The J segment lost 0 bases and the V segment lost 4 bases, leaving 6 bases of the junction unmatched. The CDR3 length is 15 residues. The CDR3: CASSPNRGYQETQYF. CDR3 coding DNA: TGTGCCAGCAGCCCGAACAGGGGTTACCAAGAGACCCAGTACTTC. The full variable domain, rest sourced from reference TRBV5-4 and TRBJ2-5, is ETGVTQSPTHLIKTRGQQVTLRCSSQSGHNTVSWYQQALGQGPQFIFQYYREEENGRGNFPPRFSGLQFPNYSSELNVNALELDDSALYLCASSPNRGYQETQYFGPGTRLLVL.

The chain uses TRBV6-6 and TRBJ2-7, with 10 bases identical to TRBD1. The trim removed 0 bases at V and 4 bases at J, leaving 0 bases unmatched. This CDR3 spans 14 amino acids. The germline V gene has CDR1 MNHNY and CDR2 SVGAGI (reference sequence). CDR3 bases: TGTGCCAGCAGTTACTCGGGACAGGGGTACGAGCAGTACTTC. It codes for CASSYSGQGYEQYF.